This T cell receptor (beta chain) is drawn from a study of OX40 agonist ivuxolimab in advanced cancers. The study in broad terms: Ivuxolimab was an agonistic, fully human IgG2 monoclonal antibody directed against OX40 (CD134), a costimulatory receptor. Intravenous ivuxolimab was administered to patients every 2 weeks at six dose levels: 0.01, 0.1, 0.3, 1.5, 3 and 10 mg/kg. Of the approximately 54 dose-escalation patients, hepatocellular carcinoma was present in about 20, melanoma in approximately 15, renal cell carcinoma in 9 and head and neck cancer in 9. The dose-escalation cohort was 80% to 90% male with a mean age of about 60 years, ranging from roughly 23 to 79. Prior anti-PD-1, anti-PD-L1 or anti-CTLA-4 therapy was permitted, and checkpoint inhibitors had been received by 30% to 40% of dose-escalation patients. Three dose-escalation patients achieved partial responses, one with hepatocellular carcinoma and two with cutaneous melanoma. The point of sequencing TCRbeta in the periphery was to test whether ivuxolimab changed TCR sequence diversity and drove clonal T-cell expansion. The paper reports the monotherapy dose-escalation portion (N = 52 patients) of the phase I ivuxolimab trial.

Results the study describes overall, beyond this receptor: The antigen specificity of the clonally expanded peripheral T cells was not determined. On average, CD8+ T cells showed more expanded clones than CD4+ T cells after ivuxolimab. Low levels of normalized T-cell clonal expansion were also seen in some patients who did not respond. At doses from 0.1 to 3.0 mg/kg, clonal expansion was seen in both CD4+ and CD8+ blood T cells between baseline and week 6. Partial responders in the 0.1-3.0 mg/kg groups had among the lowest normalized peripheral clonal expansion, especially among CD8+ T cells.

Patients with a history of autoimmune disease or receiving systemic immunosuppression were excluded from the trial. Peripheral blood for TCR sequencing was collected from all dose cohorts at baseline, on cycle 4 day 1, and on cycle 7 day 1. The samples were drawn from a first-in-human, open-label, multicenter phase I dose-escalation trial of ivuxolimab. Adults with locally advanced or metastatic melanoma, renal cell carcinoma, hepatocellular carcinoma or head and neck squamous cell carcinoma were enrolled in the trial. Before TCR sequencing, CD4+ and CD8+ T cells were separately sorted from peripheral blood. Genomic DNA was extracted from sorted cells for sequencing of the TCRbeta CDR3 region. The immunoSEQ Assay was used for sequencing of TCRbeta CDR3 regions. TCRdb stores this immuneACCESS table with in-frame sequences only. Part of the clones is absent; in the studies checked, under half of the shortfall reflects unresolved V genes, and no reason is known for the rest. Recorded for this sample are approximately 81,000 clones; about 92% of them occurred a single time. In total, the top ten clones hold 13% to 15% of the sample.

In regard to this clone: The antigen this receptor binds is unknown. It has no much larger one-base neighbor in the sample; base qualities were not kept.

CDR1 and CDR2 (SGHAT, FQNNGV) derive from the germline V gene. Relative to germline, V is missing 6 bases and J is missing 0 bases, with 9 bases of the junction outside any gene match. Its CDR3 holds 17 amino acids, cysteine through phenylalanine. Only the CDR3 DNA stays, 51 bases, in frame from base 1. This sample comprised CD4+ or CD8+ T cells sorted from blood, obtained in a trial of the OX40 agonist ivuxolimab. The chain joins TRBV11-2 to TRBJ2-3; 10 junctional bases match TRBD1. This receptor was taken from an adult with an advanced solid tumor such as melanoma, head and neck, liver or kidney cancer. The CDR3 loop reads CASRQGQGLTSTDTQYF. The DNA sequence follows: TGTGCCAGCAGACAGGGACAGGGGCTTACCAGCACAGATACGCAGTATTTT.